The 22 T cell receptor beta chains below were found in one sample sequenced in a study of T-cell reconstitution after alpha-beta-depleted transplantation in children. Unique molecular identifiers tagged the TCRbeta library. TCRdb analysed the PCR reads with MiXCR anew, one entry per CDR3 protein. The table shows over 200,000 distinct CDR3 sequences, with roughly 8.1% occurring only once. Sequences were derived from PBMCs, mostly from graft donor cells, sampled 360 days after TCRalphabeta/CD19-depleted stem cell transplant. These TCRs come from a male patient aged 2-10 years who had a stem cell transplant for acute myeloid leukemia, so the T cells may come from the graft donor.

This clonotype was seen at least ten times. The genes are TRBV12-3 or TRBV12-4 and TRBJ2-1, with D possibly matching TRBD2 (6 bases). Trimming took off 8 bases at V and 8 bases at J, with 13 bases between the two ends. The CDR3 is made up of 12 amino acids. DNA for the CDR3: TGTGCCAGCTCTCGCGGGGCTCATGAGCAGTTCTTC. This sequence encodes CASSRGAHEQFF.

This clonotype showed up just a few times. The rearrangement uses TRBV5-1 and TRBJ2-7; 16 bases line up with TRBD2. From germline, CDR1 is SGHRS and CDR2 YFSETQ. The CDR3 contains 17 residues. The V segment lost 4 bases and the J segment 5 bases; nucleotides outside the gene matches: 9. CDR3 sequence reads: CASSVPGLAGGLNEQYF. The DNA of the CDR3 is TGCGCCAGCAGCGTACCGGGACTAGCGGGAGGGCTTAACGAGCAGTACTTC.

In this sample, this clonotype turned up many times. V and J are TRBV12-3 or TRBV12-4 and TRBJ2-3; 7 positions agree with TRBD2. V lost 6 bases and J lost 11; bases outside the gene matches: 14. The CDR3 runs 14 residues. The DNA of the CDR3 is TGTGCCAGCAGGGGACTGGGGGGGGGAGGAATGCAGTATTTT. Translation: CASRGLGGGGMQYF.

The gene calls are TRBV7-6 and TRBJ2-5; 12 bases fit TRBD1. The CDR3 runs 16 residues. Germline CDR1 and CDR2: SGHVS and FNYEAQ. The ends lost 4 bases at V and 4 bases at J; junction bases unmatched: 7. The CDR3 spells CASSWRDRGLPETQYF. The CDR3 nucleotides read TGTGCCAGCAGCTGGCGGGACAGGGGGCTCCCAGAGACCCAGTACTTC. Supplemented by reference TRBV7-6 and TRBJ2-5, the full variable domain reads GAGVSQSPRYKVTKRGQDVALRCDPISGHVSLYWYRQALGQGPEFLTYFNYEAQQDKSGLPNDRFSAERPEGSISTLTIQRTEQRDSAMYRCASSWRDRGLPETQYFGPGTRLLVL.

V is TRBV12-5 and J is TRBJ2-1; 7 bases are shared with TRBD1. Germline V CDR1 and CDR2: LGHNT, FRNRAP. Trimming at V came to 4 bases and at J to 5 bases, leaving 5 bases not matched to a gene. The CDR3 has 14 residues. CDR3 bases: TGTGCTAGTGGTTCGGGGACAGAAGACAATGAGCAGTTCTTC. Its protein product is CASGSGTEDNEQFF.

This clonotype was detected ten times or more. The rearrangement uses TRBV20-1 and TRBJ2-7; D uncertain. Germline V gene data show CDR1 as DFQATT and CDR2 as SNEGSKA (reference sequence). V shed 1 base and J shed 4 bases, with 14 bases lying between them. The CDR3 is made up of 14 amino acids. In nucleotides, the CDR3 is TGCAGTGCTAGAGCCCCCAGAGCAGATTACGAGCAGTACTTC. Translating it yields CSARAPRADYEQYF.

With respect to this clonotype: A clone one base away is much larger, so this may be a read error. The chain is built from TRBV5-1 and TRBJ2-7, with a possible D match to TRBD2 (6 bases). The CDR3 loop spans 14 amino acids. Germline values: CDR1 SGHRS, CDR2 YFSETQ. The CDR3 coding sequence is TGCACCAGCAGCTCTCAGCCCTCTAGCGTCGAGCAGTACTTC. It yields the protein CTSSSQPSSVEQYF.

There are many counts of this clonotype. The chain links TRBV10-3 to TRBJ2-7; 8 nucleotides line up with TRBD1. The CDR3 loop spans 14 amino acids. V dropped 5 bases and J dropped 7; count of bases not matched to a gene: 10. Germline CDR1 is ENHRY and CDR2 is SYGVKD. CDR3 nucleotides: TGTGCCATCAGTCCTGGACAGGGTTTAGGGGAGCAGTACTTC. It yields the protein CAISPGQGLGEQYF.

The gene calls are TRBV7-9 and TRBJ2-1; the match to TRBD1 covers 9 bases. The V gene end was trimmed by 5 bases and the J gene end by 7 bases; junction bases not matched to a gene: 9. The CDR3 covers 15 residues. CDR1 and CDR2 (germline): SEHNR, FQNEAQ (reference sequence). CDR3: CASSRDRVGGNEQFF. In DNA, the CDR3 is TGTGCCAGCAGCCGGGACAGGGTCGGGGGAAATGAGCAGTTCTTC. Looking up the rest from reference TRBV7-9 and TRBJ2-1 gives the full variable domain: DTGVSQNPRHKITKRGQNVTFRCDPISEHNRLYWYRQTLGQGPEFLTYFQNEAQLEKSRLLSDRFSAERPKGSFSTLEIQRTEQGDSAMYLCASSRDRVGGNEQFFGPGTRLTVL.

The CDR3 DNA reads TGCAGTGCTAGAGCCCGTCTCTTAGCCAAAAACATTCAGTACTTC. This gives the protein CSARARLLAKNIQYF. This sequence joins TRBV20-1 and TRBJ2-4; D call uncertain. Germline V gene data show CDR1 as DFQATT and CDR2 as SNEGSKA (reference sequence). The V end was cut by 1 base, the J end by 0 bases, with 10 bases between. The CDR3 totals 15 residues.

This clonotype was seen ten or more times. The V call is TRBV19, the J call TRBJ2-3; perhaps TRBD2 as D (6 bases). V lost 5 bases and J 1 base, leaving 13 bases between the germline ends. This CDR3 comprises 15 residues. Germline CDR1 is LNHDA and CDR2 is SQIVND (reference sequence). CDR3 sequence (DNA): TGTGCCAGTAGTCTGAGCGGGTGGGGCACAGATACGCAGTATTTT. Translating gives CASSLSGWGTDTQYF.

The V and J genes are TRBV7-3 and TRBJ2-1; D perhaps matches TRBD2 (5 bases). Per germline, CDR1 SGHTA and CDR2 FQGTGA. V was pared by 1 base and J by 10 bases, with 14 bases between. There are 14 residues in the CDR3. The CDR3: CASSLSPSMGEQFF. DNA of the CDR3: TGTGCCAGCAGCTTAAGTCCTAGCATGGGAGAGCAGTTCTTC.

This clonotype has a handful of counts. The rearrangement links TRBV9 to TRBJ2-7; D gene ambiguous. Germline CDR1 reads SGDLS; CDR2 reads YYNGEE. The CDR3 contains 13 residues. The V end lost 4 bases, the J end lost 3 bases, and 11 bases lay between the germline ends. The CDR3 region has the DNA TGTGCCAGCAGCCCCTCGAACGGCTACGAGCAGTACTTC. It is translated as CASSPSNGYEQYF.

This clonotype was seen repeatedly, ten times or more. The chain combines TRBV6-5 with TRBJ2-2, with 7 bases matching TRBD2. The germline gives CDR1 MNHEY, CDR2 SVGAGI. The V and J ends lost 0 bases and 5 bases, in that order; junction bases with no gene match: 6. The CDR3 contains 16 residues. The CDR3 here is CASSYSSGAETGELFF. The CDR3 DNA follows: TGTGCCAGCAGTTACTCGAGCGGGGCTGAAACCGGGGAGCTGTTTTTT.

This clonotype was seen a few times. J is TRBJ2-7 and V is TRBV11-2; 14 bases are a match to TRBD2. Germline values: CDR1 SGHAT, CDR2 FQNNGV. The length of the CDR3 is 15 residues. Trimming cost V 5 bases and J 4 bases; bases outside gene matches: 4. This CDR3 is CASSRGLAGGYEQYV. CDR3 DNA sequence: TGTGCCAGCAGCCGAGGACTAGCGGGGGGTTACGAGCAGTACGTC.

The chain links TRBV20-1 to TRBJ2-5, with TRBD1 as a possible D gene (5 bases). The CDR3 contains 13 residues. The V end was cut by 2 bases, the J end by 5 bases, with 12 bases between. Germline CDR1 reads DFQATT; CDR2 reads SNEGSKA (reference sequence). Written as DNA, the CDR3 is TGCAGTGCTAGACAGGGCAGGCGGGAGACCCAGTACTTC. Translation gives CSARQGRRETQYF.

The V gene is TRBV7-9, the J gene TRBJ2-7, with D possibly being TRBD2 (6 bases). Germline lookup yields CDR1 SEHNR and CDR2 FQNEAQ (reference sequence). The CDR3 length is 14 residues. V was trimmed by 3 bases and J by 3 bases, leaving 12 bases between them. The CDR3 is CASSLWGEVYEQYV. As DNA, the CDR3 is TGTGCCAGCAGCTTGTGGGGGGAGGTCTACGAGCAGTACGTC.

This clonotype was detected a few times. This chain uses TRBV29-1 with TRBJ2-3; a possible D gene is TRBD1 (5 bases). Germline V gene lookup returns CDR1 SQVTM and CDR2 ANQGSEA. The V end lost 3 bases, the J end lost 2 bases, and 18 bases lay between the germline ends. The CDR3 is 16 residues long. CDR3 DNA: TGCAGCGTTGAGGGGCTTGTTGGTCGACCCACAGATACGCAGTATTTT. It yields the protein CSVEGLVGRPTDTQYF.

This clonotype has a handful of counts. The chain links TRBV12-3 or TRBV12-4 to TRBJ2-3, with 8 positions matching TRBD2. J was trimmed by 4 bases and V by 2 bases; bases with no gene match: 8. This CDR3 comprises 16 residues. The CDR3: CASSLFVAGNADTQYF. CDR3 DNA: TGTGCCAGCAGTTTATTTGTAGCGGGGAACGCAGATACGCAGTATTTT.

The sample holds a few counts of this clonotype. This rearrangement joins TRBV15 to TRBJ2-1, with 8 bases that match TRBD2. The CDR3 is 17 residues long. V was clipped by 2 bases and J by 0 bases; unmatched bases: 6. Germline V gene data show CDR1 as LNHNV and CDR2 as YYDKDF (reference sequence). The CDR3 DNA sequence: TGTGCCACCAGCAGACGTAGCGGGACTAGCTCCTACAATGAGCAGTTCTTC. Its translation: CATSRRSGTSSYNEQFF.

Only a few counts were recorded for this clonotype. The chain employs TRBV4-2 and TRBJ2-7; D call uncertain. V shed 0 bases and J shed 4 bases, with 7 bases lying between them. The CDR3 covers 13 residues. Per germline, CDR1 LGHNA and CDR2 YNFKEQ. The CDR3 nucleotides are TGTGCCAGCAGCCAAGAGGAGATTTACGAGCAGTACTTC. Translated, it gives CASSQEEIYEQYF.

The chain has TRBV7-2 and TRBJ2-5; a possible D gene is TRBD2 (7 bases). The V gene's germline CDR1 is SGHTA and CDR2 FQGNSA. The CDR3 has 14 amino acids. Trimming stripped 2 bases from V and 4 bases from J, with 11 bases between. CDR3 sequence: CASSLRGAGETQYF. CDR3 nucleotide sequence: TGTGCCAGCAGCTTACGGGGGGCGGGAGAGACCCAGTACTTC.